This T cell receptor (beta chain) originates from a study of blood T cell repertoires in COVID-19. As for the study in general: From T cells, B-cell-depleted T cells, or PBMCs came the material, which was cDNA or gDNA.

In the original workflow: Reference gene primer amplification yielded estimated nucleated cell counts. Measured with immunoSEQ multiplex PCR; TCRdb has only the in-frame clones, and not every one. V and J calls and clone size are those listed in that table; D and trimming were worked out from the DNA. The sample shows tens of thousands of clones, 65% to 90% of them seen only once. Followed longitudinally, the Seattle patients had been enrolled during active infection. Trimming left V 4 bases short and J 10 bases short, with 11 bases between. Germline V gives CDR1 SNHLY, CDR2 FYNNEI. The CDR3 is 12 amino acids.

The rearrangement joins TRBV2 to TRBJ1-5; D unresolved. Specimen: peripheral blood. The TCR was taken from a woman of 80 years or more with COVID-19, enrolled during active disease. CDR3 residues: CASSAGGQPQHF. The CDR3 bases are TGTGCCAGCAGTGCAGGAGGCCAACCCCAGCATTTT.